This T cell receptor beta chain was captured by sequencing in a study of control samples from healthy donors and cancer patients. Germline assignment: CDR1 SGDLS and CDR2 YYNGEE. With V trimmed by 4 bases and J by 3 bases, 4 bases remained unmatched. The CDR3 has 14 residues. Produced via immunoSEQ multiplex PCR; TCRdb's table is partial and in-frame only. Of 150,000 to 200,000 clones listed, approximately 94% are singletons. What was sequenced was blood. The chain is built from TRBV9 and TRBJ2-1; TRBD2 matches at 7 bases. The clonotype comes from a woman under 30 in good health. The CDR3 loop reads CASSPRGDYNEQFF. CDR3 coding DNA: TGTGCCAGCAGCCCCCGGGGGGACTACAATGAGCAGTTCTTC.